These T cell receptor beta chains were read from a single sample in a study of blood T cells in healthy people across ages. Via MiXCR, TCRdb re-called the 5' RACE reads, giving one row per CDR3 protein. This sample carries about 1.6 million distinct CDR3 sequences, around 35% of them seen once, and the ten largest clones take roughly 12%. The material sequenced was blood. These TCRs come from a woman in her 30s in good health. Both conserved end residues are part of each CDR3. Each record gives: J gene, V gene, CDR3 protein.

J: TRBJ2-3
V: TRBV10-3
CDR3: CATQQADTQYF

J: TRBJ2-3
V: TRBV15
CDR3: CATSRGTTDTQYF

J: TRBJ2-2
V: TRBV28
CDR3: CASTPLWGQNTGELFF

J: TRBJ2-3
V: TRBV5-1
CDR3: CASSALGSSTDTQYF

J: TRBJ1-5
V: TRBV6-1
CDR3: CASRDRSSNQPQHF

J: TRBJ2-1
V: TRBV15
CDR3: CATSRKGLRDSLGNEQFF

J: TRBJ1-5
V: TRBV5-1
CDR3: CASSLDGDRNQPQHF

J: TRBJ2-2
V: TRBV7-8
CDR3: CASSKMNTGELFF

J: TRBJ2-7
V: TRBV10-3
CDR3: CATSQDPNEQYF

J: TRBJ2-1
V: TRBV24-1
CDR3: CDTSDGRPGTYNEQFF

J: TRBJ1-2
V: TRBV30
CDR3: CAWSVQRSYGYTF

J: TRBJ1-5
V: TRBV3-1
CDR3: CASSHRPGQGQSQHF

J: TRBJ2-7
V: TRBV12-3/TRBV12-4
CDR3: CVSRVAGGSFHEQYF

J: TRBJ2-7
V: TRBV20-1
CDR3: CSASPTDRDYEQYF

J: TRBJ1-6
V: TRBV3-1
CDR3: CASSQVLRDSPLHF

J: TRBJ2-5
V: TRBV3-1
CDR3: CASSQAFEGLGPQETQYF

J: TRBJ2-1
V: TRBV2
CDR3: CASSGGLAGPEHNEQFF

J: TRBJ2-1
V: TRBV20-1
CDR3: CSASLQAYYNEQFF

J: TRBJ1-1
V: TRBV9
CDR3: CASSVEARGTEAFF

J: TRBJ2-1
V: TRBV2
CDR3: CASGSIDEQFF

J: TRBJ2-1
V: TRBV4-1
CDR3: CASSLSGRWDEQFF

J: TRBJ2-5
V: TRBV27
CDR3: CASSLIAGLEGETQYF

J: TRBJ2-7
V: TRBV9
CDR3: CASSAGQDPSYEQYF

J: TRBJ2-1
V: TRBV20-1
CDR3: CSASGAGGSYNEQFF

J: TRBJ1-6
V: TRBV20-1
CDR3: CSARAADNGSPLHF

J: TRBJ2-5
V: TRBV20-1
CDR3: CSASVTSDGETQYF

J: TRBJ1-1
V: TRBV4-1
CDR3: CASSQAGGGGTEAFF

J: TRBJ2-7
V: TRBV4-2
CDR3: CASSNEASGAYEQDF

J: TRBJ2-1
V: TRBV4-2
CDR3: CASSHGGGEQFF

J: TRBJ2-1
V: TRBV12-3/TRBV12-4
CDR3: CASSFVSLDEQFF

J: TRBJ2-3
V: TRBV7-6
CDR3: CASSSPSTSGASTDTQYF

J: TRBJ2-7
V: TRBV20-1
CDR3: CSARDKASVTGDYEQYF